The 8 T cell receptor beta chains reported below all come from one sample, sequenced in a study of memory CD4+ T cells and cytomegalovirus serostatus (dated by TCRdb to the late 2010s). Single viable CD3+CD4+CD8-CD45RO+ cells were sorted as memory CD4+ T cells on a FACSAria II. Libraries were prepared through the immunoSEQ multiplex PCR assay. Not all clones reach the TCRdb copy of this immuneACCESS table, which keeps in-frame sequences only. Checked studies attribute under half of the gap to unresolved V genes and leave the rest unexplained. This sample is represented by about 61,000 clones; roughly 80% of them were singletons. The ten largest clonotypes hold almost 0.55% of the sample. Sequenced material: memory CD4+ T cells from blood. These receptor sequences come from an adult in good health and CMV-seronegative. Some clones in this sample may be carry-over from other donors' samples.

The chain couples TRBV5-1 to TRBJ2-3; D is perhaps TRBD2 (6 bases). This CDR3 is built from 14 residues. The ends were cut back, 5 bases at V and 0 bases at J, with 10 bases in the middle. The germline gives CDR1 SGHRS, CDR2 YFSETQ. The CDR3 reads CASSPGTSTDTQYF. CDR3 nucleotide sequence: TGCGCCAGCAGTCCGGGGACTAGCACAGATACGCAGTATTTT.

This clone has a handful of counts. The genes are TRBV6-6 and TRBJ1-6; 7 bases are a match to TRBD1. The CDR3 is 15 residues long. Germline CDR1 MNHNY, CDR2 SVGAGI (reference sequence). J lost 8 bases, V lost 6 bases, and 10 bases had no gene match. The CDR3 region has the DNA TGTGCCAGCAGGGAAGACAGGGTGACCTATTCACCCCTCCACTTT. Translated, it gives CASREDRVTYSPLHF.

V gene TRBV5-1 combines with J gene TRBJ2-3; 7 nucleotides line up with TRBD2. Trimming removed 1 base from V and 1 base from J; junction bases left unmatched: 6. Germline assignment: CDR1 SGHRS and CDR2 YFSETQ. CDR3 length: 16 residues. The chain's CDR3 is CASSLSGGTGTDTQYF. CDR3 DNA sequence: TGCGCCAGCAGCTTGTCGGGGGGTACCGGCACAGATACGCAGTATTTT.

The J gene is TRBJ2-3, the V gene TRBV25-1; D possibly corresponds to TRBD1 (7 bases). The V and J ends lost 7 bases and 3 bases respectively, with 17 bases between them. The CDR3 loop spans 15 amino acids. Germline V CDR1 and CDR2: MGHDK, SYGVNS. For the CDR3, the DNA is TGTGCCAGCACCACTCGCCCAGGGGGGACAGATACGCAGTATTTT. It yields the protein CASTTRPGGTDTQYF.

Only a few counts were recorded for this clone. The genes are TRBV5-4 and TRBJ2-1; D uncertain. Trimming took off 5 bases at V and 8 bases at J, with 17 bases between the two ends. CDR3 length: 14 residues. The germline gives CDR1 SGHNT, CDR2 YYREEE (reference sequence). This CDR3 is CASSSQSSVHEQFF. DNA of the CDR3: TGTGCCAGCAGTTCTCAATCCAGCGTGCATGAGCAGTTCTTC.

CDR3 nucleotides: TGTGCCAGCAGCTTAGCCTCCCCAGGGGCAGATACGCAGTATTTT. This gives the protein CASSLASPGADTQYF. The genes are TRBV7-8 and TRBJ2-3; possibly TRBD1 for D (6 bases). The CDR3 loop spans 15 amino acids. The germline V gene has CDR1 SGHVS and CDR2 FQNEAQ. Trimming removed 0 bases at V and 4 bases at J, with 11 bases between. Full variable domain (missing parts from reference TRBV7-8 and TRBJ2-3): GAGVSQSPRYKVAKRGQDVALRCDPISGHVSLFWYQQALGQGPEFLTYFQNEAQLDKSGLPSDRFFAERPEGSVSTLKIQRTQQEDSAVYLCASSLASPGADTQYFGPGTRLTVL.

The chain employs TRBV10-3 and TRBJ1-1; D not certain. From germline, CDR1 is ENHRY and CDR2 SYGVKD. V was cut by 11 bases and J by 6 bases, with 28 bases left in between. The CDR3 sequence is 16 residues long. CDR3 residues: CASEGGIGLGKPEAFF. CDR3 bases: TGTGCCTCAGAGGGAGGGATTGGTTTGGGGAAACCTGAAGCTTTCTTT.

This chain joins TRBV10-2 and TRBJ1-2, with a tentative D call TRBD1 (5 bases). Trimming left V 8 bases short and J 8 bases short, with 18 bases between. Per germline, CDR1 WSHSY and CDR2 SAAADI. The CDR3 runs 13 residues. The CDR3 sequence: CASHTWSKGGYTF. The CDR3 DNA follows: TGCGCCAGCCACACATGGAGCAAGGGGGGCTACACCTTC.